This T cell receptor beta chain is from a study of blood T cell repertoires in COVID-19. The data were produced by immunoSEQ multiplex PCR, yet TCRdb's version contains in-frame clones alone and is incomplete. The sample has about 190,000 clones; roughly 78% are singletons. V lost 9 bases, J lost 1 base, and 13 bases lay in between. The CDR3 runs 14 residues. CDR1 is LNHDA, CDR2 SQIVND, per germline (reference sequence). The genes are TRBV19 and TRBJ1-3; D not certain. The material sequenced was peripheral blood. This clonotype originated in an elderly woman with active or convalescent COVID-19. Here the CDR3 reads CASRTVSSGNTIYF. CDR3 DNA sequence: TGTGCCAGCAGAACAGTTTCTTCTGGAAACACCATATATTTT.